One sample yielded the 7 T cell receptor beta chains listed below, sequenced in a study of blood T cell repertoires in COVID-19. Profiled with immunoSEQ multiplex PCR; TCRdb holds only in-frame clones, not every one. The sample records 200,000 to 250,000 clones, almost 85% being singletons. The source material was peripheral blood. These receptors were obtained from a woman between 70 and 85 years old with COVID-19, enrolled during active disease.

V usage is TRBV7-2 and J usage is TRBJ2-5, with 8 bases fitting TRBD1. The CDR3 loop spans 13 amino acids. The V gene end was trimmed by 5 bases and the J gene end by 4 bases; junction bases not matched to a gene: 3. Looked up from germline, CDR1 is SGHTA and CDR2 is FQGNSA. The CDR3 reads CASSRDRLETQYF. DNA for the CDR3: TGTGCCAGCAGCAGGGACAGGCTAGAGACCCAGTACTTC. The full variable domain, its missing parts supplied by reference TRBV7-2 and TRBJ2-5, is GAGVSQSPSNKVTEKGKDVELRCDPISGHTALYWYRQSLGQGLEFLIYFQGNSAPDKSGLPSDRFSAERTGGSVSTLTIQRTQQEDSAVYLCASSRDRLETQYFGPGTRLLVL.

The chain is built from TRBV7-6 and TRBJ2-1, with 8 nucleotides matching TRBD2. The CDR3 totals 16 residues. Trimming at V came to 1 base and at J to 6 bases, leaving 8 bases not matched to a gene. From germline, CDR1 is SGHVS and CDR2 FNYEAQ. CDR3 protein: CASSLVPSGGANEQFF. DNA of the CDR3: TGTGCCAGCAGCTTAGTGCCCAGCGGGGGAGCCAATGAGCAGTTCTTC.

The rearrangement uses TRBV9 and TRBJ1-5; D may be TRBD1 (6 bases). This CDR3 comprises 15 residues. Trimming stripped 3 bases from V and 6 bases from J, with 16 bases between. CDR1 and CDR2 from the germline V gene are SGDLS and YYNGEE. In nucleotides, the CDR3 is TGTGCCAGCAGCGCACAGGGTGGCGAGGGTCAGCCCCAGCATTTT. As protein: CASSAQGGEGQPQHF.

The rearrangement links TRBV9 to TRBJ1-4; possibly TRBD1 for D (5 bases). There are 14 residues in the CDR3. V lost 0 bases and J lost 4, with 7 bases in between. CDR1 is SGDLS and CDR2 is YYNGEE in the germline V gene. The CDR3 DNA follows: TGTGCCAGCAGCGTAGGGCAGGGTAATGAAAAACTGTTTTTT. This gives the protein CASSVGQGNEKLFF.

V and J are TRBV7-2 and TRBJ1-2; 7 bases align to TRBD1. Germline CDR1 SGHTA, CDR2 FQGNSA. V lost 2 bases and J lost 6; bases outside the gene matches: 6. This CDR3 has 14 amino acids. Here the CDR3 reads CASSLTGTANGYTF. In DNA form, the CDR3 reads TGTGCCAGCAGCTTAACCGGGACAGCCAATGGCTACACCTTC.

The J gene is TRBJ2-5, the V gene TRBV4-3; 9 nucleotides agree with TRBD2. The CDR3 spans 16 residues. V shed 4 bases and J 5 bases; nucleotides not matched to a gene: 11. Germline V gives CDR1 LGHNA, CDR2 YSLEER. CDR3 in DNA: TGCGCCAGCAGCCCGAACCGCGGGGGGGCGAGGGAGACCCAGTACTTC. Its protein product is CASSPNRGGARETQYF.

This chain uses TRBV4-2 with TRBJ1-3, with TRBD1 matching 8 bases. Germline CDR1 and CDR2: LGHNA and YNFKEQ. The junction had 7 bases not matched to a gene; V was cut back by 2 bases and J by 1 base. CDR3 size: 17 residues. The CDR3, as DNA: TGTGCCAGCAGCCAATCCGGGACAGGATCTTCTGGAAACACCATATATTTT. This gives the protein CASSQSGTGSSGNTIYF.